This TCR beta chain was sequenced in a study of blood T cell repertoires in COVID-19. Study-wide background: Collection of acute and convalescent COVID-19 samples took place in the United States, Italy and Spain.

The data were produced by immunoSEQ multiplex PCR, yet TCRdb's version contains in-frame clones alone and is incomplete. Here the sample spans hundreds of thousands of clones, roughly 90% being singletons. Between the trimmed V and J ends, which lost 7 bases and 2 bases, there was a span of 11 bases. The CDR3 loop spans 13 amino acids. The TCR originated in a man in his sixties who had recovered from COVID-19. V usage is TRBV12-3 or TRBV12-4 and J usage is TRBJ2-5; possibly TRBD2 for D (6 bases). Input material: peripheral blood. CDR3 residues: CASTSGGQETQYF. The CDR3, as DNA: TGTGCCAGCACCTCTGGGGGGCAAGAGACCCAGTACTTC.